Below, 9 T cell receptor beta chains from the same sample are listed, as sequenced in a study of T cells in Graves' hyperthyroidism and ophthalmopathy. Amplification targeted TCR beta CDR3 regions from RNA transcripts. When the TCR CDR3 underwent first-round RT-PCR, the HTBI primer set was used. From the multiplex PCR reads, TCRdb called clonotypes with MiXCR, one entry per CDR3 protein. Here the sample spans some 760,000 distinct CDR3 sequences, around 13% being singletons. Source material: blood. Every receptor here comes from a woman aged 18-35 years with Graves' hyperthyroidism.

This clonotype was picked up many times. V and J are TRBV30 and TRBJ1-1; D gene ambiguous. V was pared by 3 bases and J by 0 bases, with 14 bases between. This CDR3 is built from 15 residues. Germline lookup yields CDR1 GTSNPN and CDR2 SVGIG (reference sequence). Here the CDR3 DNA reads TGTGCCTGGAGCCACCCTGGCAGACTGAACACTGAAGCTTTCTTT. This translates into CAWSHPGRLNTEAFF.

Concerning this clonotype: A read error is possible here, since a much larger clone lies one base away. The gene calls are TRBV3-1 and TRBJ2-3; 8 nucleotides align to TRBD2. Germline values: CDR1 LGHDT, CDR2 YNNKEL (reference sequence). There are 15 residues in the CDR3. The junction had 4 bases not matched to a gene; V was cut back by 3 bases and J by 2 bases. In DNA, the CDR3 is TGTGCCAGCAGCCAGAACGGGAGGGCCACAGATACGCAGTATTTT. As protein: CASSQNGRATDTQYF.

This clonotype was recorded many times. The rearrangement uses TRBV27 and TRBJ2-2; weak D call: TRBD1 (5 bases). Deletions cut 3 bases from V and 2 bases from J, with 16 bases between. The germline V gene has CDR1 MNHEY and CDR2 SMNVEV (reference sequence). The CDR3 extends over 17 amino acids. CDR3 nucleotides: TGTGCCAGCAGTTTTTATGGAGACAGAGTTAACACCGGGGAGCTGTTTTTT. This encodes CASSFYGDRVNTGELFF.

This clonotype was counted only a few times. The rearrangement joins TRBV28 to TRBJ2-3; 12 nucleotides align to TRBD2. J was trimmed by 1 base and V by 2 bases; bases with no gene match: 10. The CDR3 consists of 19 residues. CDR1 MDHEN and CDR2 SYDVKM come from the germline V gene. The CDR3 DNA sequence: TGTGCCAGCAGTTTACCGACTAGCGGGAGAAGAAGTGGCACAGATACGCAGTATTTT. Protein product: CASSLPTSGRRSGTDTQYF.

This clonotype was found a few times. CDR3 in amino acids: CSVVQDLNTEAFF. In DNA, the CDR3 is TGCAGCGTTGTCCAGGACCTGAACACTGAAGCTTTCTTT. The chain has TRBV29-1 and TRBJ1-1, with D unresolved. The CDR3 contains 13 residues. V dropped 4 bases and J dropped 0 bases, with 9 bases sitting between them. The germline gives CDR1 SQVTM, CDR2 ANQGSEA.

This clonotype came up a few times. This chain uses TRBV27 with TRBJ1-2, with TRBD1 as a possible D gene (5 bases). From germline, CDR1 is MNHEY and CDR2 SMNVEV (reference sequence). Trimming removed 4 bases at V and 8 bases at J, with 14 bases between. The CDR3 sequence is 13 residues long. For the CDR3, the DNA is TGTGCCAGCAGTTCCATCAGGGATGGGGGCTACACCTTC. It translates to CASSSIRDGGYTF.

This clonotype was found a few times. The V gene is TRBV28, the J gene TRBJ2-7; D might be TRBD1 or TRBD2, each matching 5 bases. The V gene lost 3 bases and the J gene lost 5 bases, with 11 bases spanning the gap. Germline V CDR1 and CDR2: MDHEN, SYDVKM. The CDR3 runs 13 residues. The DNA of the CDR3 is TGTGCCAGCAGTTTCTCCCGGGGCCACGAGCAGTACTTC. Its translation: CASSFSRGHEQYF.

The DNA for the CDR3 is TGTGCCAGCAGCCAAGCGGGGCCCCTGAAGCAGTTCTTC. As protein: CASSQAGPLKQFF. The gene calls are TRBV14 and TRBJ2-1, with D perhaps given as TRBD1 or TRBD2 (5 bases each). The CDR3 runs 13 residues. CDR1 and CDR2 (germline): SGHDN, FVKESK. The ends were cut back, 1 base at V and 11 bases at J, with 12 bases in the middle.

The sample holds many counts of this clonotype. This chain joins TRBV7-2 and TRBJ1-1; unclear D gene. V lost 1 base and J lost 6, with 9 bases in between. The germline V gene has CDR1 SGHTA and CDR2 FQGNSA. This CDR3 has 13 amino acids. The chain's CDR3 is CASSLVGRPEAFF. Written as DNA, the CDR3 is TGTGCCAGCAGCTTAGTGGGCAGACCTGAAGCTTTCTTT. The full variable domain, completed using reference TRBV7-2 and TRBJ1-1, is GAGVSQSPSNKVTEKGKDVELRCDPISGHTALYWYRQSLGQGLEFLIYFQGNSAPDKSGLPSDRFSAERTGGSVSTLTIQRTQQEDSAVYLCASSLVGRPEAFFGQGTRLTVV.